The TCR beta chain described here comes from a study of CXCR3-negative and CXCR3-positive naive CD8 T cells. Turning to the study itself: Sequencing brought in 150 million or so TRB reads altogether, and each library got about 1.5 +/- 0.3 million.

CDR1 ENHRY and CDR2 SYGVKD come from the germline V gene. The CDR3 extends over 17 amino acids. 5' RACE with UMI labels generated the TRB cDNA libraries. TCRdb re-called the 5' RACE reads and catalogs CDR3 proteins one per entry, DNA excluded. Here the sample table reports tens of thousands of distinct CDR3 sequences. Researchers sorted approximately 290,000 cells of each CD8+ T cell subset in triplicate. Findings and limits, study-wide: After cryopreservation, expression of CXCR3 was partially reduced, and most assays were run with fresh PBMCs. Diversity ran similarly high across both naive subsets but far lower in memory CD8+ cells.

A word on this clonotype: As yet, its antigen is unknown.

The receptor comes from a human donor in good health. Some clones in this sample may be carry-over from other donors' samples. Input material: memory CD8+ T cells from blood. V gene TRBV10-3 combines with J gene TRBJ2-2; there is no DNA to check the TCRdb D call of TRBD2. The CDR3 reads CAMKETSGGLYTGELFF.